The clone carrying this TCR beta chain has at least ten counts. RNA-based 3' RACE libraries used unique molecular identifiers. TCRdb reprocessed the 3' RACE reads via MiXCR and lists one record per CDR3 protein. The table shows more than 75,000 distinct CDR3 sequences, with less than 7% occurring only once. Germline assignment: CDR1 ENHRY and CDR2 SYGVKD. V was pared by 4 bases and J by 4 bases, with 13 bases between. This CDR3 is built from 15 residues. Treatment noted: PENTA 11 planned treatment interruption arm or continuous ART arm. The data originate from a study of HIV-infected children after antiretroviral therapy interruption.

The source of this sequence is a pool of human donors with HIV. This chain connects TRBV10-3 to TRBJ2-2, with D possibly being TRBD1 (6 bases). The specimen was CD45RA+ CD4+ T cells from PBMCs, pooled from several time points, collected from a donor given antiretroviral therapy, either interrupted or continuous. Indicated subset: naive CD4+ CD45RA+ CD45RO- T cells. In DNA form, the CDR3 reads TGTGCCATCAGTGGGGTCAGGGGTTCCACCGGGGAGCTGTTTTTT. Its protein is CAISGVRGSTGELFF.